This is a list of T cell receptor beta chains from one sample in a study of cytomegalovirus exposure and HLA in healthy donors. Assay: immunoSEQ multiplex PCR; the TCRdb copy retains only in-frame clones and omits some. This table holds a few hundred thousand clones, around nine tenths found once. The specimen sequenced was PBMCs. The receptors derive from a woman aged 18 to 35 in good health and CMV-seronegative. Each CDR3 is given with its conserved first and last residue. Fields, in order: D gene, clone size, V gene, J gene, CDR3 protein, CDR3 DNA. The D gene is left open where the match is weak. Part of the rows lack a size; the others show once, few, many or a class for expanded clones.

>TRBD2|once|TRBV7-8|TRBJ2-1
CASSSSRGLALGEQFF
TGTGCCAGCAGCTCAAGTAGGGGACTAGCATTAGGGGAGCAGTTCTTC
>.|few|TRBV5-1|TRBJ1-2
CASSLTGSLYGYTF
TGCGCCAGCAGCTTGACAGGGTCCCTCTATGGCTACACCTTC
>TRBD2|.|TRBV5-1|TRBJ2-1
CASSPADLAGARSEQFF
TGCGCCAGCAGCCCGGCGGATCTAGCGGGAGCAAGGAGTGAGCAGTTCTTC
>.|.|TRBV6-5|TRBJ2-2
CASRGQLNTGELFF
TGTGCCAGCAGGGGGCAGTTGAACACCGGGGAGCTGTTTTTT
>TRBD1|.|TRBV6-1|TRBJ2-7
CASRWTGAGEQYF
TGTGCCAGCAGGTGGACAGGCGCCGGGGAGCAGTACTTC
>TRBD1|.|TRBV30|TRBJ1-1
CAWSLWTGLNTEAFF
TGTGCCTGGAGTCTTTGGACAGGCCTGAACACTGAAGCTTTCTTT
>TRBD2|.|TRBV27|TRBJ2-1
CASRGLADLGNEQFF
TGTGCCAGCAGGGGACTAGCGGATCTAGGGAATGAGCAGTTCTTC
>TRBD1|.|TRBV6-5|TRBJ1-1
CASSRTGGTEAFF
TGTGCCAGCAGTAGGACAGGGGGCACTGAAGCTTTCTTT
>.|.|TRBV6-5|TRBJ2-5
CASSYDRDKRTQYF
TGTGCCAGCAGTTACGATAGGGACAAGAGAACCCAGTACTTC
>.|.|TRBV6-6|TRBJ2-5
CASSYRGTTRQETQYF
TGTGCCAGCAGTTACAGGGGGACTACACGCCAAGAGACCCAGTACTTC
>.|.|TRBV30|TRBJ2-5
CAYSSVYQETQYF
TGTGCCTACAGTAGCGTTTACCAAGAGACCCAGTACTTC
>.|once|TRBV6-5|TRBJ2-3
CASSYTTGSDTQYF
TGTGCCAGCAGTTACACGACAGGCTCAGATACGCAGTATTTT
>.|.|TRBV11-2|TRBJ2-2
CASSFRGELFF
TGTGCCAGCAGCTTTCGGGGGGAGCTGTTTTTT
>.|.|TRBV30|TRBJ1-1
CAWSVREDTEAFF
TGTGCCTGGAGTGTTCGGGAGGACACTGAAGCTTTCTTT
>.|many|TRBV12-5|TRBJ1-1
CASAPTGRDTEAFF
TGTGCTAGTGCACCGACAGGACGGGACACTGAAGCTTTCTTT
>.|.|TRBV27|TRBJ1-3
CASRSRGLGNTIYF
TGTGCCAGCAGAAGTCGCGGTTTGGGAAACACCATATATTTT
>.|.|TRBV29-1|TRBJ1-1
CSASPQTLKNTEAFF
TGCAGCGCTAGCCCACAGACCCTAAAGAACACTGAAGCTTTCTTT
>.|.|TRBV5-1|TRBJ2-3
CASSLVAGTTDTQYF
TGCGCCAGCAGCTTGGTTGCGGGGACCACAGATACGCAGTATTTT
>.|.|TRBV7-2|TRBJ2-5
CASSSEETQYF
TGTGCCAGCAGCTCCGAAGAGACCCAGTACTTC
>.|.|TRBV5-1|TRBJ2-7
CASSLGRGLIYYEQYF
TGCGCCAGCAGCCTAGGTCGGGGACTGATCTACTACGAGCAGTACTTC
>.|.|TRBV5-1|TRBJ1-2
CASSLDSRPYYGYTF
TGCGCCAGCAGCTTGGACAGCAGACCCTACTATGGCTACACCTTC
>TRBD2|.|TRBV29-1|TRBJ2-7
CSVVTSGIYEQYF
TGCAGCGTTGTAACTAGCGGCATCTACGAGCAGTACTTC
>TRBD1|.|TRBV19|TRBJ1-6
CASRDRAANSPLHF
TGTGCCAGTAGGGACAGGGCAGCTAATTCACCCCTCCACTTT
>TRBD2|.|TRBV6-4|TRBJ2-3
CASSRLAGVGDTQYF
TGTGCCAGCAGCCGACTAGCGGGAGTTGGAGATACGCAGTATTTT
>TRBD1|.|TRBV18|TRBJ1-2
CASSPRDRGLGYTF
TGTGCCAGCTCACCCCGGGACAGGGGGCTGGGCTACACCTTC
>.|.|TRBV19|TRBJ2-7
CASSISFREPYEQYF
TGTGCCAGTAGTATATCATTCCGGGAACCCTACGAGCAGTACTTC
>TRBD2|.|TRBV14|TRBJ2-1
CASSQLLAVSGVYNEQFF
TGTGCCAGCAGCCAACTACTAGCGGTTTCCGGGGTTTACAATGAGCAGTTCTTC
>.|.|TRBV18|TRBJ1-1
CASSFQSNTEAFF
TGTGCCAGCTCTTTCCAGTCCAACACTGAAGCTTTCTTT
>.|.|TRBV5-4|TRBJ1-2
CASSLGGKTNYGYTF
TGTGCCAGCAGCTTAGGGGGAAAGACTAACTATGGCTACACCTTC
>TRBD2|once|TRBV6-4|TRBJ2-7
CASSPVGGRGGEQYF
TGTGCCAGCAGTCCCGTGGGAGGGAGAGGTGGCGAGCAGTACTTC
>.|.|TRBV19|TRBJ2-5
CASSIWRDQETQYF
TGTGCCAGTAGTATCTGGAGGGACCAAGAGACCCAGTACTTC